The 22 T cell receptor beta chains reported below all come from one sample, sequenced in a study of blood T cell repertoires in COVID-19. Measured with immunoSEQ multiplex PCR; TCRdb has only the in-frame clones, and not every one. The data contain 130,000 to 150,000 clones, 79% of them seen just once; the ten biggest clones take up approximately 5%. Sequencing input: peripheral blood. Receptors originate from an older woman with COVID-19, enrolled during active disease.

This chain connects TRBV12-3 or TRBV12-4 to TRBJ2-7, with 7 bases that match TRBD2. Losses at the gene ends were 5 bases for V and 3 bases for J; bases not matched to a gene: 4. The length of the CDR3 is 13 residues. The CDR3 protein is CASSEPGGYEQYF. The CDR3 DNA reads as TGTGCCAGCAGTGAGCCGGGGGGCTACGAGCAGTACTTC.

This rearrangement joins TRBV6-5 to TRBJ2-7, with TRBD1 matching over 8 bases. The V segment lost 8 bases and the J segment 3 bases; nucleotides outside the gene matches: 3. This CDR3 contains 12 residues. Germline CDR1 reads MNHEY; CDR2 reads SVGAGI. In DNA, the CDR3 is TGTGCCAGCGGGGGACAGGACTACGAGCAGTACTTC. The encoded protein is CASGGQDYEQYF.

The chain is built from TRBV3-1 (or the pseudogene TRBV3-2) and TRBJ2-1; 7 bases agree with TRBD2. V was clipped by 3 bases and J by 5 bases; unmatched bases: 4. The CDR3 spans 14 residues. CDR1 and CDR2 (germline): LGHDT, YNNKEL (reference sequence). The CDR3 DNA follows: TGTGCCAGCAGCCAGTCACTAGCGAACAATGAGCAGTTCTTC. Protein sequence: CASSQSLANNEQFF.

This chain joins TRBV27 and TRBJ2-3, with 12 bases fitting TRBD1. This CDR3 is 19 amino acids long. Germline CDR1 reads MNHEY; CDR2 reads SMNVEV (reference sequence). V shed 3 bases, J shed 0 bases, and the junction held 10 bases outside the gene matches. The CDR3 region has the DNA TGTGCCAGCAGTTTGGGACAGGGGGCGAGGTGGGGGAGCACAGATACGCAGTATTTT. Its protein product is CASSLGQGARWGSTDTQYF.

This clone showed up just once. The rearrangement joins TRBV18 to TRBJ1-5; no clear D gene. The germline V gene encodes CDR1 KGHSH and CDR2 LQKENI. V was clipped by 2 bases and J by 1 base, with 15 bases between them. This CDR3 is 17 amino acids long. CDR3 sequence: CASSPFPGGMSNQPQHF. CDR3 bases: TGTGCCAGCTCACCATTCCCGGGAGGAATGAGCAATCAGCCCCAGCATTTT.

V gene TRBV6-5 combines with J gene TRBJ2-1, with D tentatively TRBD2 (7 bases). V shed 6 bases and J shed 2 bases, with 11 bases lying between them. CDR1 is MNHEY and CDR2 is SVGAGI in the germline V gene. This CDR3 spans 14 amino acids. In nucleotides, the CDR3 is TGTGCCAGCAGGCCCGGGGGGCCCTACAATGAGCAGTTCTTC. Translating it yields CASRPGGPYNEQFF.

This clone was seen a handful of times. The chain links TRBV5-1 to TRBJ2-7; TRBD2 aligns across 7 bases. The V gene's germline CDR1 is SGHRS and CDR2 YFSETQ. With V trimmed by 9 bases and J by 2 bases, 11 bases remained unmatched. The CDR3 is made up of 14 amino acids. In nucleotides, the CDR3 is TGCGCCACCTCTTGGGGGGGGGTAACCTACGAGCAGTACTTC. This translates into CATSWGGVTYEQYF.

This clone was counted only a few times. The chain is built from TRBV27 and TRBJ2-7; 7 bases map to TRBD1. CDR1 is MNHEY, CDR2 SMNVEV, per germline (reference sequence). V shed 5 bases, J shed 5 bases, and the junction held 9 bases outside the gene matches. CDR3 length: 14 residues. The CDR3 nucleotides read TGTGCCAGCAGTGGCTCGGGACAGTCCCACGAGCAGTACTTC. It yields the protein CASSGSGQSHEQYF.

The J gene is TRBJ1-2, the V gene TRBV6-7; 7 bases map to TRBD1. TRBV6-7 is recorded as an ORF, its role being uncertain. V lost 4 bases to trimming and J lost 1 base; unmatched junction nucleotides: 12. This CDR3 spans 17 amino acids. The CDR3 sequence is CASSSTRQGGFNYGYTF. The CDR3 DNA is TGTGCCAGCAGTTCTACACGACAGGGAGGTTTTAACTATGGCTACACCTTC.

There are a few counts of this clone. The CDR3 DNA is TGCGCCAGCAGCCAAGTTGGGGCCCTCAAGTCGAGGAATGGCTACACCTTC. Translating gives CASSQVGALKSRNGYTF. V gene TRBV4-3 combines with J gene TRBJ1-2; D is perhaps TRBD1 (5 bases). The CDR3 length is 17 residues. The V gene lost 1 base and the J gene lost 6 bases, with 21 bases spanning the gap. Looked up from germline, CDR1 is LGHNA and CDR2 is YSLEER.

This rearrangement joins TRBV4-3 to TRBJ2-5, with a possible D match to TRBD1 (5 bases). The V end lost 1 base, the J end lost 4 bases, and 13 bases lay between the germline ends. This CDR3 region has 15 residues. Looked up from germline, CDR1 is LGHNA and CDR2 is YSLEER. Here the CDR3 reads CASSQGTNVGETQYF. DNA for the CDR3: TGCGCCAGCAGCCAAGGGACAAACGTGGGAGAGACCCAGTACTTC.

The J gene is TRBJ2-3, the V gene TRBV9; possibly TRBD1 for D (5 bases). Per germline, CDR1 SGDLS and CDR2 YYNGEE. The CDR3 sequence is 14 residues long. Deletions cut 3 bases from V and 0 bases from J, with 8 bases between. The DNA for the CDR3 is TGTGCCAGCAGCGGTGGACACAGCACAGATACGCAGTATTTT. Its protein is CASSGGHSTDTQYF.

J is TRBJ1-5 and V is TRBV30, with D possibly being TRBD1 (6 bases). There are 15 residues in the CDR3. The V end was cut by 3 bases, the J end by 2 bases, with 14 bases between. Germline lookup yields CDR1 GTSNPN and CDR2 SVGIG (reference sequence). This chain's CDR3 is CAWRKQGHGNQPQHF. The CDR3 DNA follows: TGTGCCTGGAGAAAACAGGGACATGGCAATCAGCCCCAGCATTTT.

The chain is built from TRBV7-2 and TRBJ1-2; 9 nucleotides line up with TRBD1. V was clipped by 2 bases and J by 8 bases; unmatched bases: 18. Germline lookup yields CDR1 SGHTA and CDR2 FQGNSA. CDR3 size: 18 residues. CDR3 sequence (DNA): TGTGCCAGCAGCTTACAGGGACAGGGCACCATTCTCCGAGGGGGCTACACCTTC. This codes for CASSLQGQGTILRGGYTF.

The V and J genes are TRBV3-1 (or the pseudogene TRBV3-2) and TRBJ2-7, with 9 nucleotides matching TRBD1. With 1 base clipped from V and 3 bases from J, the junction kept 4 bases outside the gene matches. The CDR3 extends over 15 amino acids. Germline loops: CDR1 LGHDT, CDR2 YNNKEL (reference sequence). The CDR3 here is CASSQGTGVFYEQYF. In DNA, the CDR3 is TGTGCCAGCAGCCAAGGGACAGGGGTCTTCTACGAGCAGTACTTC.

The chain recombines TRBV5-6 with TRBJ2-7; the D gene is possibly TRBD1 (6 bases). Per the germline V gene, CDR1 is SGHDT and CDR2 is YYEEEE. The V end was cut by 0 bases, the J end by 3 bases, with 10 bases between. The length of the CDR3 is 14 residues. CDR3 protein: CASSLVQGSYEQYF. CDR3 in DNA: TGTGCCAGCAGCTTGGTTCAGGGGAGCTACGAGCAGTACTTC.

In its sample, this clone was seen once. V usage is TRBV2 and J usage is TRBJ1-4; a possible D gene is TRBD1 (6 bases). The CDR3 has 15 amino acids. V was clipped by 5 bases and J by 8 bases, with 18 bases between them. Germline V gene sequence: CDR1 SNHLY, CDR2 FYNNEI. The CDR3 DNA sequence: TGTGCCAGCAGTAACAGGGCTGCTTTTGGGGAAAAACTGTTTTTT. Protein sequence: CASSNRAAFGEKLFF.

This chain connects TRBV15 to TRBJ2-3; 10 bases fit TRBD1. With V trimmed by 0 bases and J by 0 bases, 6 bases remained unmatched. The CDR3 has 18 residues. Germline V gene lookup returns CDR1 LNHNV and CDR2 YYDKDF (reference sequence). The CDR3 sequence: CATSREGTGVFSTDTQYF. DNA of the CDR3: TGTGCCACCAGCAGAGAGGGGACAGGGGTTTTTAGCACAGATACGCAGTATTTT.

The chain carries TRBV5-1 and TRBJ2-1; D ambiguous. CDR1 SGHRS and CDR2 YFSETQ come from the germline V gene. The V end was cut by 0 bases, the J end by 7 bases, with 5 bases between. There are 12 residues in the CDR3. CDR3 DNA: TGCGCCAGCAGCTTGGTTCGGAATGAGCAGTTCTTC. It encodes CASSLVRNEQFF.

The DNA of the CDR3 is TGTGCCAGCAGCACTCACGGGAATTCACCCCTCCACTTT. Protein sequence: CASSTHGNSPLHF. The rearrangement uses TRBV7-9 and TRBJ1-6; D unresolved. V dropped 5 bases and J dropped 7 bases, with 9 bases sitting between them. Germline CDR1 is SEHNR and CDR2 is FQNEAQ (reference sequence). There are 13 residues in the CDR3.

V gene TRBV7-3 combines with J gene TRBJ1-1; D unresolved. The CDR3 covers 13 residues. Germline V CDR1 and CDR2: SGHTA, FQGTGA. Trimming cost V 5 bases and J 1 base, with 8 bases left between them. CDR3 residues: CASSVDWNTEAFF. CDR3 coding DNA: TGTGCCAGCAGCGTAGACTGGAACACTGAAGCTTTCTTT.

The chain joins TRBV14 to TRBJ1-1; 9 bases align to TRBD1. V lost 4 bases and J lost 1; bases outside the gene matches: 4. The CDR3 runs to 15 residues. From germline, CDR1 is SGHDN and CDR2 FVKESK. The CDR3 here is CASSRRDRENTEAFF. The DNA of the CDR3 is TGTGCCAGCAGCCGCAGGGACAGGGAGAACACTGAAGCTTTCTTT. Filled out from reference TRBV14 and TRBJ1-1, the complete variable domain reads EAGVTQFPSHSVIEKGQTVTLRCDPISGHDNLYWYRRVMGKEIKFLLHFVKESKQDESGMPNNRFLAERTGGTYSTLKVQPAELEDSGVYFCASSRRDRENTEAFFGQGTRLTVV.